The next 5 T cell receptor beta chains were all read from a single sample in a study of OX40 agonist ivuxolimab in advanced cancers. Assay: immunoSEQ multiplex PCR; the TCRdb copy retains only in-frame clones and omits some. The sample consists of 58,000 or so clones, 75% to 85% of them appearing once. The input for sequencing was CD4+ or CD8+ T cells sorted from blood, taken in a trial of the OX40 agonist ivuxolimab. The receptors were sampled from an adult with an advanced solid tumor such as melanoma, head and neck, liver or kidney cancer.

This clone was counted a single time. Written as DNA, the CDR3 is TGCGCCAGCAGCTTGGGACAGGGTGGTGACATTCAGTACTTC. This sequence encodes CASSLGQGGDIQYF. The genes are TRBV5-1 and TRBJ2-4; 7 nucleotides line up with TRBD1. This CDR3 has 14 amino acids. CDR1 and CDR2 from the germline V gene are SGHRS and YFSETQ. J was trimmed by 8 bases and V by 0 bases; bases with no gene match: 5.

DNA of the CDR3: TGTGCCAGCTCACGCCTAGACAGGGGTAACACTGAAGCTTTCTTT. This encodes CASSRLDRGNTEAFF. This chain joins TRBV18 and TRBJ1-1, with 8 bases lining up with TRBD1. The CDR3 length is 15 residues. Germline CDR1 KGHSH, CDR2 LQKENI. V trimming: 4 bases; J trimming: 2 bases; junction bases outside the gene matches: 6.

The rearrangement uses TRBV6-1 and TRBJ2-7; 10 positions match TRBD1. CDR1 and CDR2 from the germline V gene are MNHNS and SASEGT. The V gene end was trimmed by 6 bases and the J gene end by 5 bases; junction bases not matched to a gene: 7. The CDR3 is 14 amino acids. The CDR3 spells CASRPGQGMDEQYF. The CDR3 DNA reads TGTGCCAGCAGGCCGGGACAGGGGATGGACGAGCAGTACTTC.

This chain connects TRBV6-7 to TRBJ2-7; 11 bases are a match to TRBD1. Being an ORF, TRBV6-7 has a function that is uncertain. The CDR3 spans 15 residues. The trim removed 11 bases at V and 4 bases at J, leaving 13 bases unmatched. CDR3 amino acids: CAHTGTGQGVYEQYF. The CDR3 DNA reads TGTGCCCATACGGGAACGGGACAGGGGGTTTACGAGCAGTACTTC.

The chain recombines TRBV7-9 with TRBJ1-5; 10 bases match TRBD1. Germline V gene lookup returns CDR1 SEHNR and CDR2 FQNEAQ (reference sequence). V was pared by 4 bases and J by 6 bases, with 9 bases of the junction left unmatched. CDR3 length: 16 residues. CDR3 region: CASSSAATGGLQPQHF. The CDR3, as DNA: TGTGCCAGCAGCTCAGCCGCGACAGGGGGCCTTCAGCCCCAGCATTTT.